Each of the 10 T cell receptor beta chains below was sequenced from the same sample in a study of blood T cell repertoires in COVID-19. Method: immunoSEQ multiplex PCR; TCRdb's copy keeps in-frame clones and lacks some. In the table there are a few hundred thousand clones, 85% of which are singletons. What was sequenced was peripheral blood. These receptors were obtained from a woman aged 18 to 35 with acute or convalescent COVID-19.

The J gene is TRBJ2-3, the V gene TRBV18, with 13 bases identical to TRBD2. The trim removed 4 bases at V and 5 bases at J, leaving 6 bases unmatched. CDR3 length: 16 residues. Germline loops: CDR1 KGHSH, CDR2 LQKENI. The CDR3 nucleotides are TGTGCCAGCTCACGAGGACTAGCGGGGGCGGAAGATACGCAGTATTTT. The encoded protein is CASSRGLAGAEDTQYF.

A few counts support this clone. J is TRBJ1-1 and V is TRBV7-8; D call uncertain. Germline CDR1 is SGHVS and CDR2 is FQNEAQ. This CDR3 spans 14 amino acids. V was trimmed by 4 bases and J by 1 base, leaving 10 bases between them. CDR3 DNA: TGTGCCAGCAGCTCGACAAGAAGGAACACTGAAGCTTTCTTT. As protein: CASSSTRRNTEAFF.

V is TRBV5-4 and J is TRBJ2-3; weak D call: TRBD2 (5 bases). Germline V lookup: CDR1 SGHNT, CDR2 YYREEE (reference sequence). V shed 4 bases and J shed 5 bases, with 20 bases lying between them. The CDR3 covers 16 residues. CDR3 sequence: CASSPGGGVREDTQYF. The CDR3 DNA reads as TGTGCCAGCAGCCCCGGAGGTGGGGTTAGAGAAGATACGCAGTATTTT.

V gene TRBV9 combines with J gene TRBJ1-5; a possible D gene is TRBD1 (5 bases). V was shortened by 6 bases and J by 6 bases, with 16 bases between the two germline ends. CDR1 is SGDLS, CDR2 YYNGEE, per germline. The CDR3 spans 14 residues. This chain's CDR3 is CASNKGAEGQPQHF. CDR3 coding DNA: TGTGCCAGCAACAAAGGGGCGGAAGGTCAGCCCCAGCATTTT.

This clone was detected ten times or more. The chain combines TRBV28 with TRBJ2-5; 7 bases align to TRBD1. The CDR3 runs 14 residues. V lost 5 bases to trimming and J lost 3 bases; unmatched junction nucleotides: 6. In germline, CDR1 is MDHEN, CDR2 SYDVKM. CDR3 region: CASSLHDREETQYF. DNA for the CDR3: TGTGCCAGCAGTCTCCATGACAGGGAAGAGACCCAGTACTTC.

J is TRBJ1-3 and V is TRBV19; no clear D. Per germline, CDR1 LNHDA and CDR2 SQIVND (reference sequence). The CDR3 runs 13 residues. V lost 4 bases and J 5 bases, leaving 9 bases between the germline ends. The CDR3 nucleotides are TGTGCCAGTAGTACTGACACCCGAAACACCATATATTTT. Translation: CASSTDTRNTIYF.

This chain joins TRBV7-9 and TRBJ1-3, with no clear D. CDR1 and CDR2 (germline): SEHNR, FQNEAQ (reference sequence). The CDR3 consists of 13 residues. The V end was cut by 1 base, the J end by 11 bases, with 12 bases between. CDR3 region: CASSLGSAFAIYF. The CDR3 bases are TGTGCCAGCAGCTTAGGTTCAGCGTTTGCCATATATTTT.

V and J are TRBV11-2 and TRBJ2-1; 15 bases align to TRBD2. V gave up 5 bases and J gave up 12 bases; unmatched junction bases: 14. The CDR3 runs 17 residues. Germline-derived CDR1 and CDR2 are SGHAT and FQNNGV. CDR3 loop: CASSRERPGLAGGRQFF. The CDR3, as DNA: TGTGCCAGCAGCCGCGAACGACCGGGACTAGCGGGAGGAAGGCAGTTCTTC.

V is TRBV19 and J is TRBJ2-7; TRBD1 matches at 7 bases. The germline V gene has CDR1 LNHDA and CDR2 SQIVND (reference sequence). CDR3 size: 13 residues. V lost 2 bases and J lost 3; bases outside the gene matches: 1. CDR3 amino acids: CASSIPGGYEQYF. In DNA, the CDR3 is TGTGCCAGTAGTATACCAGGGGGCTACGAGCAGTACTTC.

The V call is TRBV6-5, the J call TRBJ1-2; 7 bases match TRBD1. V lost 6 bases to trimming and J lost 3 bases; unmatched junction nucleotides: 4. The CDR3 is made up of 13 amino acids. Germline assignment: CDR1 MNHEY and CDR2 SVGAGI. Here the CDR3 DNA reads TGTGCCAGCAGACCCGGACAGGACTATGGCTACACCTTC. Its translation: CASRPGQDYGYTF.